This T cell receptor beta chain was sequenced in a study of blood T cell repertoires in COVID-19. Across the whole study: Samples of COVID-19 (acute and convalescent) were obtained from the United States, Italy and Spain.

Germline V gives CDR1 SGHAT, CDR2 FQNNGV. The V segment lost 5 bases and the J segment 7 bases; nucleotides outside the gene matches: 10. There are 15 residues in the CDR3. Authors' data handling: Reference gene primer amplification gave estimated nucleated cell counts. Generated by immunoSEQ multiplex PCR, the TCRdb table keeps only in-frame clones and is missing some. V and J calls and clone size come straight from that table; D and trimming were deduced from the DNA. The sample yields roughly 88,000 clones, under 95% seen once. The clonotype was recovered from a woman between 45 and 60 years old in a cohort sampled during active COVID-19. Input material: peripheral blood. J is TRBJ2-3 and V is TRBV11-2, with 9 bases lining up with TRBD1. The CDR3 spells CASSRDRAGWNTQYF. The CDR3 DNA reads TGTGCCAGCAGCCGGGACAGGGCCGGTTGGAATACGCAGTATTTT.